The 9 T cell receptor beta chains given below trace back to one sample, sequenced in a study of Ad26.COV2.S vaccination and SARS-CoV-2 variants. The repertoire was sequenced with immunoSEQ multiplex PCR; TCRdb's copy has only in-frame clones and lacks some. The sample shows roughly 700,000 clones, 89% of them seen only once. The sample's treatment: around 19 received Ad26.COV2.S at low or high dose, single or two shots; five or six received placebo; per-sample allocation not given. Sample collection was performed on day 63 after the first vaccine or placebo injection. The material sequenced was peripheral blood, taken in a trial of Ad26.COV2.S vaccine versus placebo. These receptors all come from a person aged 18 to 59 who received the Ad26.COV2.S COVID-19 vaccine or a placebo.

The CDR3 spells CASTGSNSPLHF. The CDR3 DNA sequence: TGTGCCAGCACGGGCTCTAATTCACCCCTCCACTTT. This chain connects TRBV6-5 to TRBJ1-6, with D uncertain. The length of the CDR3 is 12 residues. V was cut by 7 bases and J by 6 bases, with 7 bases left in between. The germline V gene has CDR1 MNHEY and CDR2 SVGAGI.

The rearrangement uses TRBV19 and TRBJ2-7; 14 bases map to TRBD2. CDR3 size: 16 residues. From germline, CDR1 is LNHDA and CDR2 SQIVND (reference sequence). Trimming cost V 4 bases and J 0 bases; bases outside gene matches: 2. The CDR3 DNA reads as TGTGCCAGTAGTACCGGGACTAGCGGGAGCTCCTACGAGCAGTACTTC. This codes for CASSTGTSGSSYEQYF. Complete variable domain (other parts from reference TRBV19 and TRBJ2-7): DGGITQSPKYLFRKEGQNVTLSCEQNLNHDAMYWYRQDPGQGLRLIYYSQIVNDFQKGDIAEGYSVSREKKESFPLTVTSAQKNPTAFYLCASSTGTSGSSYEQYFGPGTRLTVT.

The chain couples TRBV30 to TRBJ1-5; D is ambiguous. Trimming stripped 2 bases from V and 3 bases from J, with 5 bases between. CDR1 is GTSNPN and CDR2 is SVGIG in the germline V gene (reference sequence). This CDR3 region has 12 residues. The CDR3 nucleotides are TGTGCCTGGAGTTTGACCAATCAGCCCCAGCATTTT. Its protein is CAWSLTNQPQHF.

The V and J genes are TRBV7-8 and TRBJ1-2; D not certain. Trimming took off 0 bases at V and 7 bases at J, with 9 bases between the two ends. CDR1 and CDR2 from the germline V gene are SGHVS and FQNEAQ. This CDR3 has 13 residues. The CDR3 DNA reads TGTGCCAGCAGCTTAGCCGGCTTTTTTGGCTACACCTTC. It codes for CASSLAGFFGYTF.

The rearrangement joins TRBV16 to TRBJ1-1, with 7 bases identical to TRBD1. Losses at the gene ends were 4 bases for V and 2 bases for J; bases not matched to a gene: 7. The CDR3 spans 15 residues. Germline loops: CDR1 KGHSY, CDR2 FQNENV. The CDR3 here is CASSPQGTVNTEAFF. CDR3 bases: TGTGCCAGCAGCCCCCAGGGGACAGTCAACACTGAAGCTTTCTTT.

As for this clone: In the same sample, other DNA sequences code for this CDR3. The CDR3 reads CASSLTGNQPQHF. The CDR3 DNA follows: TGTGCCAGCAGTCTTACAGGGAATCAGCCCCAGCATTTT. This chain uses TRBV6-2 or TRBV6-3 with TRBJ1-5; maybe TRBD1 (6 bases). This CDR3 spans 13 amino acids. CDR1 is MNHEY, CDR2 SVGEGT, per germline. V was clipped by 5 bases and J by 4 bases, with 9 bases between them.

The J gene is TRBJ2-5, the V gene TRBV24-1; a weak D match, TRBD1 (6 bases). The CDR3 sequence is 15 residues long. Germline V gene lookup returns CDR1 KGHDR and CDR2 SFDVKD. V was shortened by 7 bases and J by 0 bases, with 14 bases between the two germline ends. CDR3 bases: TGTGCCACCAGGGGCACAGGGCCGTACCAAGAGACCCAGTACTTC. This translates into CATRGTGPYQETQYF.

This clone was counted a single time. CDR3 residues: CASSYSAGPRTEAFF. The CDR3 DNA reads TGTGCCAGCAGTTACTCTGCAGGACCCCGCACTGAAGCTTTCTTT. The rearrangement links TRBV6-5 to TRBJ1-1; D unresolved. Germline assignment: CDR1 MNHEY and CDR2 SVGAGI. The CDR3 has 15 amino acids. Trimming removed 0 bases from V and 4 bases from J, with 12 bases in between.

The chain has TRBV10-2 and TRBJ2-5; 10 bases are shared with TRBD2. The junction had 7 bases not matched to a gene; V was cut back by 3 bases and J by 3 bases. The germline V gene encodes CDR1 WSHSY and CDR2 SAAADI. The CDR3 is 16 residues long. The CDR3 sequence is CASSEPRGLAEETQYF. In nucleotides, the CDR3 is TGCGCCAGCAGTGAACCCCGCGGACTAGCGGAAGAGACCCAGTACTTC.